What follows describes a single T cell receptor beta chain. This specimen belongs to a study of blood T cell repertoires in COVID-19. At the level of the study: There were acute and convalescent COVID-19 samples, and they came from the United States, Italy and Spain. T cells, B-cell-depleted T cells, or PBMCs provided the cDNA or gDNA that served as material.

Study processing details: Researchers report that nucleated cell counts were estimated from reference gene primer amplification. Measured with immunoSEQ multiplex PCR; TCRdb has only the in-frame clones, and not every one. V, J and clone size were drawn from that table, and D and trimming were deduced from the DNA. The top ten hold 6.5% to 8.5% of the sample, which has almost 90,000 clones, 90% seen once. The CDR3 totals 13 residues. Trimming pared 3 bases from V and 0 bases from J, leaving 6 bases between. Seattle enrolled patients during active infection and tracked them longitudinally. Sequencing was done on a sample of peripheral blood. The clonotype comes from a man aged 18 to 29 with COVID-19, enrolled during active disease. The J gene is TRBJ2-7, the V gene TRBV12-3 or TRBV12-4; no definite D call. CDR3 in DNA: TGTGCCAGCAGTTTTCGGGTCTCCTACGAGCAGTACTTC. It is translated as CASSFRVSYEQYF.